These 8 T cell receptor beta chains were all obtained from the same sample, sequenced in a study of PD-1 blockade in classical Hodgkin lymphoma. Every patient had relapsed following autologous stem cell transplantation, and cohorts differed in brentuximab vedotin exposure. The repertoire was sequenced with immunoSEQ multiplex PCR; TCRdb's copy has only in-frame clones and lacks some. The profile covers approximately 26,000 clones, with about 76% appearing a single time and about 19% taken by the ten largest. The input for sequencing was peripheral blood mononuclear cells (PBMCs), taken before the second cycle of nivolumab. The receptors originated from a human donor with classical Hodgkin lymphoma.

The chain employs TRBV7-2 and TRBJ2-7; 8 positions agree with TRBD2. V lost 10 bases and J lost 0; bases outside the gene matches: 14. The CDR3 has 16 residues. Per the germline V gene, CDR1 is SGHTA and CDR2 is FQGNSA. The CDR3 nucleotides are TGTGCCATCTCTTTCAGGGCCAGCGGGAGCTCCTACGAGCAGTACTTC. As protein: CAISFRASGSSYEQYF.

The V call is TRBV6-1, the J call TRBJ1-2; 9 bases agree with TRBD1. Germline CDR1 reads MNHNS; CDR2 reads SASEGT. The CDR3 extends over 15 amino acids. The ends lost 2 bases at V and 0 bases at J; junction bases unmatched: 1. The CDR3: CASSERDRANYGYTF. CDR3 sequence (DNA): TGTGCCAGCAGTGAACGGGACAGGGCTAACTATGGCTACACCTTC.

This sequence joins TRBV19 and TRBJ1-4, with 9 bases identical to TRBD1. From germline, CDR1 is LNHDA and CDR2 SQIVND (reference sequence). The CDR3 has 14 residues. The J segment lost 8 bases and the V segment lost 5 bases, leaving 6 bases of the junction unmatched. The CDR3 DNA reads as TGTGCCAGTAGTGCACAGGGGGCCGGAGAAAAACTGTTTTTT. Translation: CASSAQGAGEKLFF. The complete variable domain, with remaining parts taken from reference TRBV19 and TRBJ1-4, reads DGGITQSPKYLFRKEGQNVTLSCEQNLNHDAMYWYRQDPGQGLRLIYYSQIVNDFQKGDIAEGYSVSREKKESFPLTVTSAQKNPTAFYLCASSAQGAGEKLFFGSGTQLSVL.

The genes are TRBV28 and TRBJ2-7, with TRBD2 as a possible D gene (6 bases). Germline V CDR1 and CDR2: MDHEN, SYDVKM. V was cut by 3 bases and J by 6 bases, with 15 bases left in between. The CDR3 runs 14 residues. CDR3 protein: CASSFLGLPGEQYF. The CDR3 DNA reads TGTGCCAGCAGTTTTTTGGGACTGCCAGGCGAGCAGTACTTC.

This chain joins TRBV28 and TRBJ2-7; the D gene is possibly TRBD1 (6 bases). Germline V gene sequence: CDR1 MDHEN, CDR2 SYDVKM. Trimming took 7 bases from V and 2 from J, leaving 15 bases between them. The CDR3 contains 14 residues. In nucleotides, the CDR3 is TGTGCCAGCACCGACGGGGACATCACCTACGAGCAGTACTTC. Translated: CASTDGDITYEQYF.

This chain joins TRBV7-9 and TRBJ2-5; D perhaps matches TRBD2 (5 bases). Germline V lookup: CDR1 SEHNR, CDR2 FQNEAQ (reference sequence). The CDR3 has 15 amino acids. V lost 0 bases, J lost 5 bases, and 13 bases lay in between. CDR3 DNA: TGTGCCAGCAGCTTAGCGGAGGAGTGGAGGGAGACCCAGTACTTC. Encoded protein: CASSLAEEWRETQYF.

This sequence joins TRBV2 and TRBJ2-5; 9 bases are shared with TRBD2. The CDR3 loop spans 14 amino acids. Germline V gene data show CDR1 as SNHLY and CDR2 as FYNNEI. J gave up 1 base and V 6 bases, and 3 bases lay outside the gene matches. CDR3 amino acids: CASSSSGSQETQYF. The CDR3 bases are TGTGCCAGCAGCAGTAGCGGGAGCCAAGAGACCCAGTACTTC.

The chain links TRBV13 to TRBJ2-2; D not resolved. CDR1 and CDR2 (germline): PRHDT, FYEKMQ (reference sequence). There are 15 residues in the CDR3. The ends were cut back, 2 bases at V and 5 bases at J, with 12 bases in the middle. The chain's CDR3 is CASSLLTSRTGELFF. The CDR3 bases are TGTGCCAGCAGCTTATTGACCAGCCGGACCGGGGAGCTGTTTTTT.